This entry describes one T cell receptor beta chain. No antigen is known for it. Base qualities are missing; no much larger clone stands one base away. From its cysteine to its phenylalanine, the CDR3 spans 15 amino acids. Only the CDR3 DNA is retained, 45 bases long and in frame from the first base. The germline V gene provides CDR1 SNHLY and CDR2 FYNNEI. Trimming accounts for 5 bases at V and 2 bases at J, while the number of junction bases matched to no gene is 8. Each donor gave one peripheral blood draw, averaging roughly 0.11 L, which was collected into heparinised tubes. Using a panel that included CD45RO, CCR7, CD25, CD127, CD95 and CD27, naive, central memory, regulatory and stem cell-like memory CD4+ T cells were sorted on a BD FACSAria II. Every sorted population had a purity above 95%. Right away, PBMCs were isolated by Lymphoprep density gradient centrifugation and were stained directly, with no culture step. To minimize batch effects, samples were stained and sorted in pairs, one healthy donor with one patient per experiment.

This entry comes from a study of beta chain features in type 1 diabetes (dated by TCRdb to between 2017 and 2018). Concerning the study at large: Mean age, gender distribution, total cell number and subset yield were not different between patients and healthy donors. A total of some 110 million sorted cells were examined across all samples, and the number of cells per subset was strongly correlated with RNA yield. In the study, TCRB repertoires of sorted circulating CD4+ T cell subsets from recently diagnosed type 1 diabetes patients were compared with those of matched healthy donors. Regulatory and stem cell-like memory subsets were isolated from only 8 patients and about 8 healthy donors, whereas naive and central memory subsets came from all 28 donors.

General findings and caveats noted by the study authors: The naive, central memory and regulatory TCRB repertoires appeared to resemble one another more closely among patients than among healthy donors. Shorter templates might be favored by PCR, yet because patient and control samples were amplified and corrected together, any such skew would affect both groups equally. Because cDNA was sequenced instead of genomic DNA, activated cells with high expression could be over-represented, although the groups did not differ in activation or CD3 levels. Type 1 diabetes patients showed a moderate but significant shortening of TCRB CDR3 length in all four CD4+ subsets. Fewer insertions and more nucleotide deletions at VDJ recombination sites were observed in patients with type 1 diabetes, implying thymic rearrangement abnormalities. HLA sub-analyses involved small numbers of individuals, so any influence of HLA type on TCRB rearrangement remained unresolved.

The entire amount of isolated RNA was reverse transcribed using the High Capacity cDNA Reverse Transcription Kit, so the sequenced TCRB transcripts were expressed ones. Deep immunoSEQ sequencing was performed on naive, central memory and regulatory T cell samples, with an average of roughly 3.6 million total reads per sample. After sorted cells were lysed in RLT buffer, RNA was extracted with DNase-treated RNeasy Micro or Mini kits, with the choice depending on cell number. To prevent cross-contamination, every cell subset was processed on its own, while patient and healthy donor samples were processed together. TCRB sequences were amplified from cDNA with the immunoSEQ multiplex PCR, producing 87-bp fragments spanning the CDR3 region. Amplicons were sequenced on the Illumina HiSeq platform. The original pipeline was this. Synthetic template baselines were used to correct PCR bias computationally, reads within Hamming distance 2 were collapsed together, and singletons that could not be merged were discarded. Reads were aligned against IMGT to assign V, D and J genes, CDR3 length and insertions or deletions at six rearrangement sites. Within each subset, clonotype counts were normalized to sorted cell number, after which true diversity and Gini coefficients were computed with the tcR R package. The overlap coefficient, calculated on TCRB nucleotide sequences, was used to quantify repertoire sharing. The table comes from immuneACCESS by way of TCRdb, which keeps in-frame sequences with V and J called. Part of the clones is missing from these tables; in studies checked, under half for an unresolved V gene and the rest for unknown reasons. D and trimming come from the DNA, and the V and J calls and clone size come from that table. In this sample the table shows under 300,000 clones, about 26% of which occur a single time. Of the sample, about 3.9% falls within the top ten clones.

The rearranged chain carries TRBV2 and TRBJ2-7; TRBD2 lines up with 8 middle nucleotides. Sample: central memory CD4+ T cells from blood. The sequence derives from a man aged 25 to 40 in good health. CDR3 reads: CASSRGLANTYEQYF. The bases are TGTGCCAGCAGTAGAGGACTAGCCAACACCTACGAGCAGTACTTC. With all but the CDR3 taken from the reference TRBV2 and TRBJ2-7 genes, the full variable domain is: EPEVTQTPSHQVTQMGQEVILRCVPISNHLYFYWYRQILGQKVEFLVSFYNNEISEKSEIFDDQFSVERPDGSNFTLKIRSTKLEDSAMYFCASSRGLANTYEQYFGPGTRLTVT.